Listed below are T cell receptor beta chains from one sample, sequenced in a study of T cell repertoires in cytomegalovirus infection. TCRdb fed the reads into MiXCR, producing one record per CDR3 protein. Altogether over 300,000 distinct CDR3 sequences are present, 15% to 20% being singletons, with the ten largest covering 12%. The sequenced sample was PBMCs. These TCRs come from a human donor in good health (CMV status not recorded). Some clones in this sample may be carry-over from other donors' samples. The CDR3 runs from the conserved cysteine through the conserved F or W. The order of the fields is J gene, V gene, CDR3 protein.

J: TRBJ2-1; V: TRBV25-1; CDR3: CASSGTGTDVNEQFF
J: TRBJ1-1; V: TRBV6-1; CDR3: CASRDRGTEAFF
J: TRBJ1-3; V: TRBV10-3; CDR3: CAISESAPLSGNTIYF
J: TRBJ1-1; V: TRBV10-3; CDR3: CAITRQAGNTEAFF
J: TRBJ1-2; V: TRBV7-2; CDR3: CASSLRQGGNGYTF
J: TRBJ2-6; V: TRBV7-9; CDR3: CASTPLVGSSGANVLTF
J: TRBJ1-1; V: TRBV7-2; CDR3: CASSTRGRNTEAFF
J: TRBJ1-6; V: TRBV11-2; CDR3: CASSLVGRDRGSPLHF
J: TRBJ2-7; V: TRBV20-1; CDR3: CSASLGQGDYEQYF
J: TRBJ1-5; V: TRBV24-1; CDR3: CATSGAGANNQPQHF
J: TRBJ2-5; V: TRBV4-1; CDR3: CASSLTRGGQETQYF
J: TRBJ2-5; V: TRBV14; CDR3: CASSHLTMQETQYF
J: TRBJ1-5; V: TRBV5-5; CDR3: CASSLQGKGGNQPQHF
J: TRBJ1-5; V: TRBV7-8; CDR3: CASGSGSNQPQHF
J: TRBJ2-2; V: TRBV6-5; CDR3: CASKDGGAYAGELFF
J: TRBJ2-1; V: TRBV10-3; CDR3: CAISATGKVTNEQFF
J: TRBJ2-3; V: TRBV20-1; CDR3: CSVARSTDTQYF
J: TRBJ2-5; V: TRBV4-1; CDR3: CASSPMDLQETQYF